This TCR beta chain was recorded in a study of beta chain features in type 1 diabetes. Concerning this clone itself: Its specificity is not known.

CDR3 length: 13 residues. CDR1 is GTSNPN, CDR2 SVGIG, per germline (reference sequence). Averaging roughly 100 mL, one heparinised blood draw was given by each donor. CD45RO/CCR7/CD25/CD127/CD95/CD27 sorting isolated CD4+ naive, central memory, regulatory and stem cell-like memory cells. The isolated RNA, all of it, was reverse transcribed, so expressed TCRB transcripts were what got sequenced. The protocol was immunoSEQ multiplex PCR, while the TCRdb copy is restricted to in-frame clones and leaves out a portion. The sample shows some 150,000 clones, under 11% of them seen only once. Study-wide findings and caveats: There was a possibility that cDNA sequencing over-represented cells with high TCR expression.

This TCR derives from a man between 18 and 35 years old in good health. The chain uses TRBV30 and TRBJ2-5; the D gene is possibly TRBD1 (5 bases). The assigned J gene may be wrong: the sequence end matches TRBJ2-7 better. The sequenced material came from naive CD4+ T cells from blood. The chain's CDR3 is CAWSRQAQGEQYF. The CDR3 coding sequence is TGTGCCTGGAGTAGGCAGGCCCAGGGCGAGCAGTACTTC.